A selection of T cell receptor beta chains follows, all from one sample in a study of human T cells and chemical hapten exposure. TCRdb passed the RACE reads through MiXCR, listing each CDR3 protein once. The profile shows nearly 85,000 distinct CDR3 sequences, about 9.9% of them singletons. Source: whole blood, taken in connection with sensitization to the hapten diphenylcyclopropenone (DPC). The source is a man aged 18 to 30 with alopecia areata. Some clones in this sample may be carry-over from other donors' samples. The CDR3 runs from the conserved cysteine through the conserved F or W. The order of the fields is clone size, V gene, J gene, D gene, CDR3 protein, CDR3 DNA. D genes are given only for firm matches. Clone size is shown for a subset of rows, as once, few, many or a class of expanded clone.

abundance: few
v_gene: TRBV5-5
j_gene: TRBJ2-2
d_gene: TRBD1
CDR3aa: CASSLAKQGSTGELFF
CDR3nt: TGTGCCAGCAGCTTAGCGAAACAGGGGAGCACCGGGGAGCTGTTTTTT

abundance: NA
v_gene: TRBV6-5
j_gene: TRBJ2-5
d_gene: NA
CDR3aa: CASSYSGGSETQYF
CDR3nt: TGTGCCAGCAGTTACTCAGGGGGGAGTGAGACCCAGTACTTC

abundance: NA
v_gene: TRBV4-3
j_gene: TRBJ2-2
d_gene: NA
CDR3aa: CASSRDTQRGGTGELFF
CDR3nt: TGCGCCAGCAGCCGGGACACTCAAAGGGGGGGCACCGGGGAGCTGTTTTTT

abundance: few
v_gene: TRBV18
j_gene: TRBJ1-2
d_gene: NA
CDR3aa: CASSPTSGDKGGYTF
CDR3nt: TGTGCCAGCTCACCGACGTCAGGGGATAAGGGTGGCTACACCTTC

abundance: many
v_gene: TRBV2
j_gene: TRBJ1-2
d_gene: TRBD1
CDR3aa: CASSFGQGGGYTF
CDR3nt: TGTGCCAGCAGTTTCGGACAGGGTGGAGGCTACACCTTC

abundance: many
v_gene: TRBV29-1
j_gene: TRBJ1-2
d_gene: TRBD1
CDR3aa: CSVSGQGYGYTF
CDR3nt: TGCAGCGTCTCCGGACAGGGGTATGGCTACACCTTC

abundance: NA
v_gene: TRBV7-2
j_gene: TRBJ2-7
d_gene: TRBD2
CDR3aa: CASSRGVGYEQYF
CDR3nt: TGTGCCAGCAGTCGGGGGGTCGGCTACGAGCAGTACTTC

abundance: few
v_gene: TRBV4-1
j_gene: TRBJ1-1
d_gene: NA
CDR3aa: CASSQWREELSEAFF
CDR3nt: TGCGCCAGCAGCCAATGGCGCGAAGAGTTGTCTGAAGCTTTCTTT

abundance: many
v_gene: TRBV11-2
j_gene: TRBJ2-7
d_gene: NA
CDR3aa: CASSLVTSYEQYF
CDR3nt: TGTGCCAGCAGCTTAGTGACCTCCTACGAGCAGTACTTC

abundance: few
v_gene: TRBV7-6
j_gene: TRBJ1-1
d_gene: TRBD1
CDR3aa: CASSFRQGGTEAFF
CDR3nt: TGTGCCAGCAGCTTCCGACAGGGTGGGACTGAAGCTTTCTTT

abundance: many
v_gene: TRBV12-5
j_gene: TRBJ1-5
d_gene: TRBD1
CDR3aa: CASGLEGASNQPQHF
CDR3nt: TGTGCTAGTGGTTTGGAGGGGGCGAGCAATCAGCCCCAGCATTTT

abundance: few
v_gene: TRBV3-1
j_gene: TRBJ2-5
d_gene: NA
CDR3aa: CASSQEDAVTQYF
CDR3nt: TGTGCCAGCAGCCAAGAGGACGCAGTGACCCAGTACTTC

abundance: NA
v_gene: TRBV10-3
j_gene: TRBJ2-1
d_gene: TRBD1
CDR3aa: CAIRGDRVPNEQFF
CDR3nt: TGTGCCATCAGAGGGGACAGGGTTCCCAATGAGCAGTTCTTC

abundance: NA
v_gene: TRBV20-1
j_gene: TRBJ1-1
d_gene: NA
CDR3aa: CSANPPLGASGTEAFF
CDR3nt: TGCAGTGCTAACCCCCCGCTAGGAGCCTCAGGCACTGAAGCTTTCTTT

abundance: NA
v_gene: TRBV7-9
j_gene: TRBJ1-5
d_gene: TRBD1
CDR3aa: CASSWGQGEPQHF
CDR3nt: TGTGCCAGCAGCTGGGGACAGGGAGAACCCCAGCATTTT

abundance: many
v_gene: TRBV6-1
j_gene: TRBJ1-1
d_gene: NA
CDR3aa: CASSEGPYRDTEAFF
CDR3nt: TGTGCCAGCAGTGAAGGCCCCTACCGGGACACTGAAGCTTTCTTT

abundance: few
v_gene: TRBV7-6
j_gene: TRBJ1-2
d_gene: NA
CDR3aa: CASSTRVRGGYTF
CDR3nt: TGTGCCAGCAGCACACGGGTGAGGGGTGGCTACACCTTC

abundance: NA
v_gene: TRBV28
j_gene: TRBJ1-5
d_gene: NA
CDR3aa: CASSSSYMDHF
CDR3nt: TGTGCCAGCAGTTCCTCTTACATGGATCATTTT

abundance: NA
v_gene: TRBV6-1
j_gene: TRBJ1-5
d_gene: NA
CDR3aa: CASSEDPGSYQPQHF
CDR3nt: TGTGCCAGCAGTGAAGACCCAGGGAGTTATCAGCCCCAGCATTTT

abundance: few
v_gene: TRBV20-1
j_gene: TRBJ2-2
d_gene: NA
CDR3aa: CSAMVAGTTGELFF
CDR3nt: TGCAGTGCTATGGTCGCGGGGACCACCGGGGAGCTGTTTTTT

abundance: few
v_gene: TRBV29-1
j_gene: TRBJ1-3
d_gene: NA
CDR3aa: CSVGLGNTIYF
CDR3nt: TGCAGCGTTGGACTTGGAAACACCATATATTTT

abundance: NA
v_gene: TRBV5-8
j_gene: TRBJ1-4
d_gene: NA
CDR3aa: CASSLEGRSNEKLFF
CDR3nt: TGTGCCAGCAGCTTGGAAGGGCGTTCTAATGAAAAACTGTTTTTT

abundance: few
v_gene: TRBV3-1
j_gene: TRBJ2-1
d_gene: TRBD1
CDR3aa: CASSQRLIYGQGLNEQFF
CDR3nt: TGTGCCAGCAGCCAAAGACTTATCTATGGACAGGGGTTGAATGAGCAGTTCTTC

abundance: few
v_gene: TRBV20-1
j_gene: TRBJ1-6
d_gene: NA
CDR3aa: CSARDPRVTIKLNSPLHF
CDR3nt: TGCAGTGCTAGAGACCCCCGAGTCACAATTAAATTGAATTCACCCCTCCACTTT

abundance: many
v_gene: TRBV5-1
j_gene: TRBJ2-5
d_gene: TRBD2
CDR3aa: CASSQGLAGLQETQYF
CDR3nt: TGCGCCAGCAGCCAGGGACTAGCGGGGCTCCAAGAGACCCAGTACTTC

abundance: NA
v_gene: TRBV7-2
j_gene: TRBJ2-7
d_gene: NA
CDR3aa: CASSLIGGRTGSSYEQYF
CDR3nt: TGTGCCAGCAGCTTAATCGGGGGGAGGACAGGGAGCTCCTACGAGCAGTACTTC

abundance: NA
v_gene: TRBV4-1
j_gene: TRBJ1-1
d_gene: NA
CDR3aa: CASRSYPALLNTEAFF
CDR3nt: TGCGCCAGCAGGAGTTATCCGGCCCTGTTGAACACTGAAGCTTTCTTT

abundance: few
v_gene: TRBV6-6
j_gene: TRBJ1-5
d_gene: TRBD1
CDR3aa: CASSSTGMSKQPQHF
CDR3nt: TGTGCCAGCAGTTCGACAGGGATGTCCAAACAGCCCCAGCATTTT

abundance: few
v_gene: TRBV7-3
j_gene: TRBJ2-5
d_gene: NA
CDR3aa: CASSPVIEETQYF
CDR3nt: TGTGCCAGCAGCCCGGTTATCGAGGAGACCCAGTACTTC

abundance: few
v_gene: TRBV11-2
j_gene: TRBJ2-5
d_gene: TRBD1
CDR3aa: CASNLDRGLQETQYF
CDR3nt: TGTGCCAGCAACCTGGACAGGGGCCTCCAAGAGACCCAGTACTTC

abundance: few
v_gene: TRBV6-4
j_gene: TRBJ2-1
d_gene: NA
CDR3aa: CASSREGATSYNEQFF
CDR3nt: TGTGCCAGCAGTAGGGAGGGGGCCACGTCCTACAATGAGCAGTTCTTC

abundance: many
v_gene: TRBV5-6
j_gene: TRBJ1-5
d_gene: TRBD1
CDR3aa: CASSSATGYQPQHF
CDR3nt: TGTGCCAGCAGCTCCGCGACAGGGTATCAGCCCCAGCATTTT

abundance: NA
v_gene: TRBV6-2/TRBV6-3
j_gene: TRBJ2-2
d_gene: TRBD2
CDR3aa: CASSVGGANTGELFF
CDR3nt: TGTGCCAGCAGCGTGGGAGGGGCCAACACCGGGGAGCTGTTTTTT

abundance: NA
v_gene: TRBV20-1
j_gene: TRBJ1-5
d_gene: TRBD1
CDR3aa: CSARGGTGVGQPQHF
CDR3nt: TGCAGTGCTAGAGGAGGGACAGGGGTAGGACAGCCCCAGCATTTT

abundance: many
v_gene: TRBV29-1
j_gene: TRBJ1-2
d_gene: TRBD1
CDR3aa: CSMMDRVYDGYTF
CDR3nt: TGCAGCATGATGGACAGGGTTTATGATGGCTACACCTTC

abundance: few
v_gene: TRBV18
j_gene: TRBJ2-1
d_gene: TRBD1
CDR3aa: CASSPQETGLNNEQFF
CDR3nt: TGTGCCAGCTCACCACAGGAGACAGGGCTGAACAATGAGCAGTTCTTC

abundance: NA
v_gene: TRBV7-3
j_gene: TRBJ2-1
d_gene: TRBD1
CDR3aa: CASSSRAPGQGSYNEQFF
CDR3nt: TGTGCCAGCAGCTCACGAGCTCCGGGACAGGGATCCTACAATGAGCAGTTCTTC

abundance: NA
v_gene: TRBV29-1
j_gene: TRBJ1-1
d_gene: TRBD1
CDR3aa: CSVAQGSMNTEAFF
CDR3nt: TGCAGCGTTGCACAGGGGAGTATGAACACTGAAGCTTTCTTT

abundance: NA
v_gene: TRBV4-2
j_gene: TRBJ2-5
d_gene: NA
CDR3aa: CASRATEIEETQYF
CDR3nt: TGTGCCAGCAGGGCGACTGAGATCGAGGAGACCCAGTACTTC

abundance: many
v_gene: TRBV4-3
j_gene: TRBJ2-5
d_gene: NA
CDR3aa: CASSQEGLLKETQYF
CDR3nt: TGCGCCAGCAGCCAAGAAGGTCTACTTAAAGAGACCCAGTACTTC

abundance: NA
v_gene: TRBV10-2
j_gene: TRBJ2-5
d_gene: NA
CDR3aa: CASSEPGLQETQYF
CDR3nt: TGCGCCAGCAGTGAGCCGGGCCTCCAAGAGACCCAGTACTTC

abundance: many
v_gene: TRBV28
j_gene: TRBJ2-7
d_gene: TRBD1
CDR3aa: CASSQGQHYEQYF
CDR3nt: TGTGCCAGCAGTCAGGGACAGCACTACGAGCAGTACTTC

abundance: many
v_gene: TRBV7-9
j_gene: TRBJ2-1
d_gene: NA
CDR3aa: CASSLASEQKVF
CDR3nt: TGTGCCAGCAGCTTGGCGTCCGAGCAGAAGGTCTTC

abundance: few
v_gene: TRBV5-1
j_gene: TRBJ2-1
d_gene: NA
CDR3aa: CASSFGRRDEQFF
CDR3nt: TGCGCCAGCAGCTTCGGGCGACGCGATGAGCAGTTCTTC

abundance: many
v_gene: TRBV7-3
j_gene: TRBJ2-1
d_gene: NA
CDR3aa: CASSFWDSGANEQFF
CDR3nt: TGTGCCAGCAGCTTCTGGGACTCGGGGGCGAATGAGCAGTTCTTC